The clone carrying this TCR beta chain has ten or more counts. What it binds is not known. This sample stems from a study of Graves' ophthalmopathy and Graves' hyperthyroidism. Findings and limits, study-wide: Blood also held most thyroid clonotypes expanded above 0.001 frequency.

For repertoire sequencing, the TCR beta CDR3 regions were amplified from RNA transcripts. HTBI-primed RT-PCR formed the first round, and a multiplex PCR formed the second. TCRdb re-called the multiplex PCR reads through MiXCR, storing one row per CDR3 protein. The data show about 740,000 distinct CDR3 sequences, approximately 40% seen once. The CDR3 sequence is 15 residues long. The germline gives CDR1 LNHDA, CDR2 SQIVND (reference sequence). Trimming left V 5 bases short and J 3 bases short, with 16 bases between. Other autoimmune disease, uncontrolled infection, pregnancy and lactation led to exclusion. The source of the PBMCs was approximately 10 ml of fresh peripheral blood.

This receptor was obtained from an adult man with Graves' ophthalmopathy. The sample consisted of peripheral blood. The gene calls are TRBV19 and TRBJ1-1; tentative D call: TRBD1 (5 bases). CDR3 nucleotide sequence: TGTGCCAGTAGTGCGGGACGGTGGGTTCACACTGAAGCTTTCTTT. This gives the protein CASSAGRWVHTEAFF.